This TCR beta chain is drawn from a study of post-analysis software for immune sequencing data. Findings and limits, study-wide: Strong co-clustering by F measure was evident for samples that had been prepared in the same batch. In patients, TRBV5-6, TRBV5-1 and TRBV20-1 belonged to four or five TRBV segments found more frequently than in controls.

Unique-molecular-identifier-tagged TCR beta cDNA libraries were used. TCRdb reprocessed the PCR reads via MiXCR and lists one record per CDR3 protein. The sample shows 550,000 to 700,000 distinct CDR3 sequences, around 44% of them seen only once. CDR1 and CDR2 (germline): LNHNV, YYDKDF (reference sequence). The length of the CDR3 is 14 residues. Deletions cut 0 bases from V and 2 bases from J, with 8 bases between. As concerns this clonotype: Its target is not known.

The V gene is TRBV15, the J gene TRBJ2-7; perhaps TRBD1 as D (6 bases). Sequences were obtained from blood. This sequence originates from a girl aged 5-17 years with multiple sclerosis. CDR3 residues: CATSREQGPYEQYF. In nucleotides, the CDR3 is TGTGCCACCAGCAGAGAACAGGGTCCCTACGAGCAGTACTTC.